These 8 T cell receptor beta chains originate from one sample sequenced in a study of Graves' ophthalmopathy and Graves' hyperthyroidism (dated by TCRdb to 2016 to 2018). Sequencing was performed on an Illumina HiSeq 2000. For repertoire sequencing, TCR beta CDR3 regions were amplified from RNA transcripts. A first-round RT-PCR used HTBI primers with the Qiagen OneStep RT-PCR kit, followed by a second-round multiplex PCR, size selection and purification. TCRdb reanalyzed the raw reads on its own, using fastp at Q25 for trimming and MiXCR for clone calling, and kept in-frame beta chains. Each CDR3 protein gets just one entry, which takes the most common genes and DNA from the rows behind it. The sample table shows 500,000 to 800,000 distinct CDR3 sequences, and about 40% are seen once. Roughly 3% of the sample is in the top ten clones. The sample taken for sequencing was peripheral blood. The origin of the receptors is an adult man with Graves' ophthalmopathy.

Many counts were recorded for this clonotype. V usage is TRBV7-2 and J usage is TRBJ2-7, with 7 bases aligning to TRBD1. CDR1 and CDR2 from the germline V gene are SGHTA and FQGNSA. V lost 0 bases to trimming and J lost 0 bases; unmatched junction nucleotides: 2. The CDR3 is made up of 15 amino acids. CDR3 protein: CASSLAGTASYEQYF. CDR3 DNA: TGTGCCAGCAGCTTAGCAGGGACAGCCTCCTACGAGCAGTACTTC. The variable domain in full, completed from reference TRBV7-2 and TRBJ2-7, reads GAGVSQSPSNKVTEKGKDVELRCDPISGHTALYWYRQSLGQGLEFLIYFQGNSAPDKSGLPSDRFSAERTGGSVSTLTIQRTQQEDSAVYLCASSLAGTASYEQYFGPGTRLTVT.

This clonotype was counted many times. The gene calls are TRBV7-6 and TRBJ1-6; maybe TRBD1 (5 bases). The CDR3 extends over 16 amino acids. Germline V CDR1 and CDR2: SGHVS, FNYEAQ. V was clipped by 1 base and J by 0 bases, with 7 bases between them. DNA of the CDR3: TGTGCCAGCAGCTTAGGAGGGGACTCCTATAATTCACCCCTCCACTTT. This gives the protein CASSLGGDSYNSPLHF. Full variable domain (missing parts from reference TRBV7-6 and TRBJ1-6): GAGVSQSPRYKVTKRGQDVALRCDPISGHVSLYWYRQALGQGPEFLTYFNYEAQQDKSGLPNDRFSAERPEGSISTLTIQRTEQRDSAMYRCASSLGGDSYNSPLHFGNGTRLTVT.

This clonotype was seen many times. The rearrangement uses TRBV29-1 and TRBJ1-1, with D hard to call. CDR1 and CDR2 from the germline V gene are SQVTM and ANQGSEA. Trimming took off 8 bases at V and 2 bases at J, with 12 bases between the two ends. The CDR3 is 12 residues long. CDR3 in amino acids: CSYLRHNTEAFF. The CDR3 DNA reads TGCAGCTACCTACGACATAACACTGAAGCTTTCTTT.

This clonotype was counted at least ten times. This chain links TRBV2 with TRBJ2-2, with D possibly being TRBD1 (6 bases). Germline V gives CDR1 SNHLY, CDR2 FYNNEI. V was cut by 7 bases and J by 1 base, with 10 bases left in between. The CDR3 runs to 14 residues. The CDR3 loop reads CASKPTGNTGELFF. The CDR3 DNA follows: TGTGCCAGCAAGCCGACAGGGAACACCGGGGAGCTGTTTTTT.

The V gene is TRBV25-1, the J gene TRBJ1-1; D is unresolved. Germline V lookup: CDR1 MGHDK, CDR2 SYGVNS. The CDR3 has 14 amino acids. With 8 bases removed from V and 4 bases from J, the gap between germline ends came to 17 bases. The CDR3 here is CASSPTASPTEAFF. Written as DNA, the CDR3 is TGTGCCAGCTCCCCGACCGCCTCGCCCACTGAAGCTTTCTTT.

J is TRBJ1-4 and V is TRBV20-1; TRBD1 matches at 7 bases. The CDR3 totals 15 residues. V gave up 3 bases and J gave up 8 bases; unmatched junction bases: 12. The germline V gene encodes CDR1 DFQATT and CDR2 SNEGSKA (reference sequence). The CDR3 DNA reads TGCAGTGCTAGTCTACTAGGGGGCGTAAACGAAAAACTGTTTTTT. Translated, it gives CSASLLGGVNEKLFF.

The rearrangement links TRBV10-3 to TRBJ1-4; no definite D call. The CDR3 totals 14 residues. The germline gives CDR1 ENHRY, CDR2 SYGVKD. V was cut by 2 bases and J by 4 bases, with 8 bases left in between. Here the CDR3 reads CAISESGDNEKLFF. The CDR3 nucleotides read TGTGCCATCAGTGAGAGTGGGGATAATGAAAAACTGTTTTTT.

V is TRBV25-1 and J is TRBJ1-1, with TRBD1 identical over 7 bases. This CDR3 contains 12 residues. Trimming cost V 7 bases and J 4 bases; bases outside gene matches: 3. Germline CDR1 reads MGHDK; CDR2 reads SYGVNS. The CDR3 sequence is CASKGAITEAFF. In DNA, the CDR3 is TGTGCCAGCAAGGGGGCGATCACTGAAGCTTTCTTT.